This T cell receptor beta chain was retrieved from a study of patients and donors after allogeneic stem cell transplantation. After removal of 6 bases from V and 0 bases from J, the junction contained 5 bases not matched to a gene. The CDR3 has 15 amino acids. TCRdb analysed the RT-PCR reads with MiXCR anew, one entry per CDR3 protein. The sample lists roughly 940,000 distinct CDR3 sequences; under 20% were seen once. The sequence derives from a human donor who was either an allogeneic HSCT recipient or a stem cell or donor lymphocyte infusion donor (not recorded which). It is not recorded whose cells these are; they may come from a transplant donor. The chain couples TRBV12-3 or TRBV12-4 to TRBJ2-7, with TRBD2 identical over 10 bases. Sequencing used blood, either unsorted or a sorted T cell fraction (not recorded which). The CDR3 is CASRLTSGRSYEQYF. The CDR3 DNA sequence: TGTGCCAGCAGATTGACTAGCGGGCGCTCCTACGAGCAGTACTTC.